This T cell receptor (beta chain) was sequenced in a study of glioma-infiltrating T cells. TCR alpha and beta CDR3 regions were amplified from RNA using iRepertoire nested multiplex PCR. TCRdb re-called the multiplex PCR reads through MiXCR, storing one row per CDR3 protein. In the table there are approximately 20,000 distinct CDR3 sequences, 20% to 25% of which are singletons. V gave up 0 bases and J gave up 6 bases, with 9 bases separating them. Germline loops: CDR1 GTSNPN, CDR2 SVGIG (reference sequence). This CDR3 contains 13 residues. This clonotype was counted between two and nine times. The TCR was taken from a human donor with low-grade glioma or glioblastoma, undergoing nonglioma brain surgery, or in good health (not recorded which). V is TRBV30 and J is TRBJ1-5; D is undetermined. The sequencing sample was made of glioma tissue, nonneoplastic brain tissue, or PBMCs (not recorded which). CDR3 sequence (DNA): TGTGCCTGGAGTGTTAGCGGTGGTCAGCCCCAGCATTTT. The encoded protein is CAWSVSGGQPQHF.